The sequence of this T cell receptor beta chain was determined in a study of T cell responses to AZD1222 COVID-19 vaccine (dated by TCRdb to 2020 to 2023). Regarding the study in general: TCR sequencing covered fewer than 250 trial participants: about 210 given two doses of AZD1222 and 26 given two doses of MenACWY control vaccine. Trial participants were enrolled by age into 18-55, 56-69 and 70-plus year subgroups, with about 150, 27 and 61 TCR-sequenced participants respectively. The investigation overall reported the following: Because no day 14 peak-response samples were available, the repertoires could be characterized only after the peak T cell response. The vaccine-associated CD4 TCRs covered the entire spike protein, and the dominant responses fell in regions 160-218 and 743-854. Participants were mostly white British, with more females than males. The authors suggested clonal diversity may have been underestimated. Spike-specific TCR breadth and depth rose significantly after two AZD1222 doses compared with day 0 and with MenACWY recipients. Epitopes outside the regions mutated in the B.1.351 and B.1.1.7 variants were reportedly recognized by nearly half of the unique spike-specific TCRs. Conclusions about previously exposed vaccinees were limited because only six AZD1222 recipients were SARS-CoV-2 seropositive at baseline. The 56-69-year group was small, and its depth increase did not reach significance, likely because of low power.

The CDR3 regions of human TCRbeta chains were subjected to immunosequencing. The published analysis was carried out like this. TCRs in the repertoires were compared against a reference library of SARS-CoV-2-specific TCRs that had been generated with the MIRA antigen-specificity platform. Breadth meant the fraction of unique TCRs that were SARS-CoV-2-associated, whereas depth meant the fraction of total T cells that were SARS-CoV-2-associated. Using the MIRA data, each spike-specific TCR was assigned both to the spike region to which the TCR was reactive and to a CD4 or CD8 class. Log10-transformed breadth and depth values were compared by one-way ANOVA with Sidak's multiple comparisons tests. TCRdb holds this immuneACCESS table with in-frame rearrangements only. Some clones are missing; in checked studies, unresolved V genes explain under half, and the rest has no known cause. V and J calls and clone size are copied from that table; D and trimming were computed from the DNA. This sample comprises some 150,000 clones, 85% to 90% of them detected only once. The ten largest clones take up about 4.9% of the sample.

The label giving this sample's time point can be read as: about 28 days (+/-7) after the second vaccine dose. AZD1222 recipients given second doses at about 4 weeks or at about 12 weeks were pooled, since spike-specific TCR depth and breadth were not found to differ between the two schedules. Vaccinee samples came from UK trials COV001 and COV002, including a single-blind randomized controlled phase 2/3 trial of AZD1222 (ChAdOx1 nCoV-19) in healthy adults. For TCRbeta chain sequencing, PBMC samples from trial participants were taken at day 0 and at day 28 after the second dose. For CDR1 and CDR2, the germline V gene lists LGHNA and YNFKEQ. The CDR3 contains 15 residues, cysteine and phenylalanine counted. Of the read, only the CDR3 DNA is kept; its 45 bases are in frame from base 1. Germline trimming: 6 bases from V, 3 bases from J; junction bases outside gene matches: 4. Regarding this clone: The antigen it recognizes is unknown. No base quality information exists; no much larger clone differs at one position.

This sequence originates from an adult who received the AZD1222 COVID-19 vaccine. Source: peripheral blood, taken 28 days after the second AZD1222 dose. The V and J segments used are TRBV4-2 and TRBJ1-4; 10 central bases correspond to TRBD1. The CDR3 loop reads CASRGQGWANEKLFF. The bases read TGTGCCAGCAGGGGACAGGGGTGGGCTAATGAAAAACTGTTTTTT.